Sequencing of this T cell receptor (beta chain) was carried out in a study of regulatory T cells in long-lasting Graves disease. Whole-study results and caveats: Newly diagnosed disease favored TRBV20-1 and TRBJ2-1 over persistent disease.

This CDR3 comprises 17 residues. Germline CDR1 is LGHNA and CDR2 is YNFKEQ. After removal of 6 bases from V and 7 bases from J, the junction contained 13 bases not matched to a gene. In regard to this clonotype: Antigen specificity is unknown.

Specified time point: newly diagnosed GD, antithyroid drugs for less than 3 months. From RNA extracted from PBMCs, the TCR library was made. Construction of TCR beta libraries relied on iRepertoire HTBI primers and on Arm-PCR targeting CDR3 regions. One entry per CDR3 protein results from TCRdb running MiXCR on the multiplex PCR reads. The table includes hundreds of thousands of distinct CDR3 sequences, more than 10% detected once. These data also formed part of another study, on T cells in Graves' hyperthyroidism and ophthalmopathy. Per that study: First-round RT-PCR with HTBI primers amplified the TCR CDR3 region.

Sample: peripheral blood mononuclear cells (PBMCs), taken at new diagnosis, from a patient treated with antithyroid drugs. This chain uses TRBV4-2 with TRBJ2-1; 12 nucleotides line up with TRBD2. The receptor was derived from a woman in her 30s with Graves disease. The CDR3 DNA is TGTGCCAGCAGTTCAAACCTTCTAGCGGGAGGGCTGAATGAGCAGTTCTTC. Translated: CASSSNLLAGGLNEQFF.